This TCR beta chain was obtained from a study of OX40 agonist ivuxolimab in advanced cancers. Overall study context: A male proportion of 82.7% was recorded, with mean age about 54 years and range about 20 to 79. Study findings and constraints: Expanded clones belonging to CD8+ T cells outnumbered, on average, those of CD4+. Both CD4+ and CD8+ T cell populations in blood had undergone clonal expansion by week 6 at 0.1 to 3.0 mg/kg.

The timepoints at which blood was sampled were baseline, cycle 4 day 1, and cycle 7 day 1. Profiled with immunoSEQ multiplex PCR; TCRdb holds only in-frame clones, not every one. The sample lists some 77,000 clones; around 85% were seen once. In this sample, this clone turned up a few times. Its antigen remains unknown. The trim removed 5 bases at V and 4 bases at J, leaving 5 bases unmatched. The CDR3 has 15 amino acids. Germline V lookup: CDR1 MNHEY, CDR2 SMNVEV (reference sequence). This receptor was identified in an adult with an advanced solid tumor such as melanoma, head and neck, liver or kidney cancer. The source was CD4+ or CD8+ T cells sorted from blood, collected in a trial of the OX40 agonist ivuxolimab. The chain is built from TRBV27 and TRBJ1-6; TRBD1 aligns across 7 bases. The CDR3, as DNA: TGTGCCAGCAGTACGCCGACAGGGTATAATTCACCCCTCCACTTT. Translation gives CASSTPTGYNSPLHF.